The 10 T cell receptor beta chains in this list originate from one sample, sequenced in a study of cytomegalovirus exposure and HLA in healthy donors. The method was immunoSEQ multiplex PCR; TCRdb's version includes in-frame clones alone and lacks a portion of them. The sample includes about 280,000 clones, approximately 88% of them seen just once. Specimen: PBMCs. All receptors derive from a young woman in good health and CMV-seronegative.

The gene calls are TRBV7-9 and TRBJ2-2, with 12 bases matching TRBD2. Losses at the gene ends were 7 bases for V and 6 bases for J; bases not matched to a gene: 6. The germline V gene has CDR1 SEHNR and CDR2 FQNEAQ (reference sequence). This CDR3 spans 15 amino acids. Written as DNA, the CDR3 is TGTGCCAGCACGCAACTAGCGGGAGGTTCCGGGGAGCTGTTTTTT. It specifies CASTQLAGGSGELFF.

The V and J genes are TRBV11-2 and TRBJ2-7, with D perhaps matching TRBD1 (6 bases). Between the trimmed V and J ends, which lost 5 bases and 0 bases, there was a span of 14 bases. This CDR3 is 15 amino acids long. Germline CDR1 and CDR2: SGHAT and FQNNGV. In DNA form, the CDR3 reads TGTGCCAGCAGCCCAGACAGGATCCACTCCTACGAGCAGTACTTC. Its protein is CASSPDRIHSYEQYF.

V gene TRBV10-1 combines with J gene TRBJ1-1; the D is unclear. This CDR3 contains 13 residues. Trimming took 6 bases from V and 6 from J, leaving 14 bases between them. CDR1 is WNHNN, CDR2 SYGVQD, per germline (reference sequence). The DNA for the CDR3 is TGCGCCAGCAGCCTCCGGAGAAACTCTGAAGCTTTCTTT. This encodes CASSLRRNSEAFF.

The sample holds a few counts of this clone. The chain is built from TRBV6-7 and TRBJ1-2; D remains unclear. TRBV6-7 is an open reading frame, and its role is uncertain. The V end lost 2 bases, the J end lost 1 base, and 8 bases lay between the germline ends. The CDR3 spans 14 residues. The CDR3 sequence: CASSYNSYNYGYTF. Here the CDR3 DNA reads TGTGCCAGCAGTTACAACAGCTATAACTATGGCTACACCTTC.

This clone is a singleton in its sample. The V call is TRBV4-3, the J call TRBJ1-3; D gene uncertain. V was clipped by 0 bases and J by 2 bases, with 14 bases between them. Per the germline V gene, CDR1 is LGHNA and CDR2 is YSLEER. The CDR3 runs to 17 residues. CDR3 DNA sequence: TGCGCCAGCAGCCAAGAGGACTTGGGTACGGCTGGAAACACCATATATTTT. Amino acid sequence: CASSQEDLGTAGNTIYF.

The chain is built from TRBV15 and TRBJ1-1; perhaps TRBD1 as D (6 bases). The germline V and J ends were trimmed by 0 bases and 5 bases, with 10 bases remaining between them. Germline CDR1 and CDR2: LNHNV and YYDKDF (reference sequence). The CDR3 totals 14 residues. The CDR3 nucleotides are TGTGCCACCAGCAGAGATATGGGGGCGACTGAAGCTTTCTTT. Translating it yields CATSRDMGATEAFF.

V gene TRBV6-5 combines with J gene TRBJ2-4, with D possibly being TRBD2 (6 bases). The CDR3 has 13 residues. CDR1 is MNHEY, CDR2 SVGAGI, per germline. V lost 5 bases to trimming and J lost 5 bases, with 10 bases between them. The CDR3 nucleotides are TGTGCCAGCAGTAGACCGGGAGAAAACATTCAGTACTTC. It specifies CASSRPGENIQYF.

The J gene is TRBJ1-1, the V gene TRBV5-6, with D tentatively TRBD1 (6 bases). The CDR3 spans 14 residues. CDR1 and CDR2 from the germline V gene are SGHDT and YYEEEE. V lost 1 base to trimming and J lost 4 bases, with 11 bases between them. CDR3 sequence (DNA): TGTGCCAGCAGCTTGCTCGGGGGGCCCACTGAAGCTTTCTTT. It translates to CASSLLGGPTEAFF.

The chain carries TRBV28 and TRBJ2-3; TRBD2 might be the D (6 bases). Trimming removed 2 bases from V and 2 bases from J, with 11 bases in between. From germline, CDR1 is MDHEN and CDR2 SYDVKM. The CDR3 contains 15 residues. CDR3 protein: CASSLLEGYTDTQYF. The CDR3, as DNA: TGTGCCAGCAGTTTACTGGAGGGTTACACAGATACGCAGTATTTT.

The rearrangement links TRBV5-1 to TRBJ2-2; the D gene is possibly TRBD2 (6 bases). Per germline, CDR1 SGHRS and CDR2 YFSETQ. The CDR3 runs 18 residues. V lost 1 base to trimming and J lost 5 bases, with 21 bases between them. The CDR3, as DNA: TGCGCCAGCAGCTTGTACGCGGCGGGGCGTAAGGAAACCGGGGAGCTGTTTTTT. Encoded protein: CASSLYAAGRKETGELFF.